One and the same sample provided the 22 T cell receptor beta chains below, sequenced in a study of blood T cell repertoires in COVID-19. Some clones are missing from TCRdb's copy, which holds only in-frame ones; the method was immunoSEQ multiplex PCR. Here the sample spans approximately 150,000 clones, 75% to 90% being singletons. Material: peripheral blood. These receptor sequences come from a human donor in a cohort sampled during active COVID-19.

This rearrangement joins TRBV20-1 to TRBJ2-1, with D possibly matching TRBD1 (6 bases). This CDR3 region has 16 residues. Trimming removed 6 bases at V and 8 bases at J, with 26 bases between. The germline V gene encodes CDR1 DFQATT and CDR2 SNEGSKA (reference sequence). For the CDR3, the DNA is TGCAGTGCAAGTAACCGGGACCAAAGGGGGAAATATGAGCAGTTCTTC. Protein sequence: CSASNRDQRGKYEQFF.

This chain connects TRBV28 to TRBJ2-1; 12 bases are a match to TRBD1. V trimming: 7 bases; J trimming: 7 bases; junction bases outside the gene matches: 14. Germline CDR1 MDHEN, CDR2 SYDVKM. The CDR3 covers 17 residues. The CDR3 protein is CASTTRPGQGARNEQFF. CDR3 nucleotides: TGTGCCAGCACTACCCGCCCGGGACAGGGGGCTCGGAATGAGCAGTTCTTC.

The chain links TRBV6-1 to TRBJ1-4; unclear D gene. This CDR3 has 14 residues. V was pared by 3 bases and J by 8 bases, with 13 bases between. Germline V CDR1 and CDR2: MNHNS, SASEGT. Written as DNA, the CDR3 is TGTGCCAGCAGTGACCGGGGTAAAGGGGAAAAACTGTTTTTT. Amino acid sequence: CASSDRGKGEKLFF.

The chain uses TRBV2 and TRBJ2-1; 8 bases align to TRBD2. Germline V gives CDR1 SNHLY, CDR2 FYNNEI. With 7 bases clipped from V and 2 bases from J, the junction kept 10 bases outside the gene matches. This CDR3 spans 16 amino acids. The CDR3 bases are TGTGCCAGCACCCCCGAGGTAGCGGGAACCTACAATGAGCAGTTCTTC. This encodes CASTPEVAGTYNEQFF. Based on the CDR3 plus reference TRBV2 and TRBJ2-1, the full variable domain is EPEVTQTPSHQVTQMGQEVILRCVPISNHLYFYWYRQILGQKVEFLVSFYNNEISEKSEIFDDQFSVERPDGSNFTLKIRSTKLEDSAMYFCASTPEVAGTYNEQFFGPGTRLTVL.

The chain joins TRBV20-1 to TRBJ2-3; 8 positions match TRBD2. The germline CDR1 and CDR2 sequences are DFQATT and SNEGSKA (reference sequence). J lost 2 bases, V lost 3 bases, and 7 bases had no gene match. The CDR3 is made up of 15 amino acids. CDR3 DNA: TGCAGTGCTAGTTTTGTAGCGGGATACACAGATACGCAGTATTTT. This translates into CSASFVAGYTDTQYF.

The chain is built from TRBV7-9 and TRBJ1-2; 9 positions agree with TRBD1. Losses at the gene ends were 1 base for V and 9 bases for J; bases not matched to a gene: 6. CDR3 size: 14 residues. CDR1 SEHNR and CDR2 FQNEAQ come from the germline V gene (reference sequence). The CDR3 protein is CASSLGVQGARYTF. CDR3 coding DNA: TGTGCCAGCAGCTTAGGAGTACAGGGGGCTCGCTACACCTTC.

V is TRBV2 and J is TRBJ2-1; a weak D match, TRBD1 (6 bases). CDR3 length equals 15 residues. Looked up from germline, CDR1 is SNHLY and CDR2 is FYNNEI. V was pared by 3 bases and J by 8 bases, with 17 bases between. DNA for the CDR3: TGTGCCAGCAGTGAGGAGGCCAGGGGTATCGATGAGCAGTTCTTC. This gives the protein CASSEEARGIDEQFF.

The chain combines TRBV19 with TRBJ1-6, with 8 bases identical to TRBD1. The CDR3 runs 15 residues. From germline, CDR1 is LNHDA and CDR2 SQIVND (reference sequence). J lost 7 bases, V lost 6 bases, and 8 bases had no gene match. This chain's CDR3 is CASSQTTGVNSPLHF. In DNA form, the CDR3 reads TGTGCCAGTAGCCAAACGACAGGGGTGAATTCACCCCTCCACTTT.

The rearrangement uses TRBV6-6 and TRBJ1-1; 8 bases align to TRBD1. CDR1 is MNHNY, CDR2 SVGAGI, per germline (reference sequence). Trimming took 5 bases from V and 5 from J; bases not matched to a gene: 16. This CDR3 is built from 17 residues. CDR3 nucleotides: TGTGCCAGCAGTCCAAAACAGCCAGGGGGCGTTAGGACTGAAGCTTTCTTT. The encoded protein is CASSPKQPGGVRTEAFF.

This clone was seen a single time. CDR3 sequence reads: CASSVTGQGSYEQYF. DNA for the CDR3: TGTGCCAGCAGCGTAACAGGACAGGGCTCCTACGAGCAGTACTTC. The V call is TRBV9, the J call TRBJ2-7, with TRBD1 identical over 8 bases. V gave up 1 base and J gave up 0 bases; unmatched junction bases: 3. Germline loops: CDR1 SGDLS, CDR2 YYNGEE. The CDR3 runs 15 residues.

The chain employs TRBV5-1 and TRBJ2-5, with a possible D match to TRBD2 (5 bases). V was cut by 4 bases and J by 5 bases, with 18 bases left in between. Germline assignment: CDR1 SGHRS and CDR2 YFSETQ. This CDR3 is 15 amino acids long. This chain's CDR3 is CASSRTGNSVETQYF. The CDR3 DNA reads TGCGCCAGCAGCCGTACCGGGAATTCGGTCGAGACCCAGTACTTC.

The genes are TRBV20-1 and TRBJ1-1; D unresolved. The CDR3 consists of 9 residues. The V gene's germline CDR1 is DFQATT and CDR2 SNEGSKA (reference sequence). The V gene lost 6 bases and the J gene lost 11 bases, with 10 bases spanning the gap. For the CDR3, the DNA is TGCAGTGCGTCCCTCGGGGCTTTCTTT. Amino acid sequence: CSASLGAFF.

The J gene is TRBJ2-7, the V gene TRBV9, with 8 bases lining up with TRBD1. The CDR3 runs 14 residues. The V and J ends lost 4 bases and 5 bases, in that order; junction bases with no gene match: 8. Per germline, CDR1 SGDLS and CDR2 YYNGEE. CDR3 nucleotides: TGTGCCAGCAGCCCCCGGGGACAGGCGGACGAGCAGTACTTC. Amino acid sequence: CASSPRGQADEQYF. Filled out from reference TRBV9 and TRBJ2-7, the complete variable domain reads DSGVTQTPKHLITATGQRVTLRCSPRSGDLSVYWYQQSLDQGLQFLIQYYNGEERAKGNILERFSAQQFPDLHSELNLSSLELGDSALYFCASSPRGQADEQYFGPGTRLTVT.

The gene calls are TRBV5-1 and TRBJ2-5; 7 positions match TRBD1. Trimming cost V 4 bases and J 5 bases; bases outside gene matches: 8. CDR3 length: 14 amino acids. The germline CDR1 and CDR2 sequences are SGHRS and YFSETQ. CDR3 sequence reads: CASSTRDSGETQYF. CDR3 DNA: TGCGCCAGCAGCACCCGGGACAGTGGGGAGACCCAGTACTTC.

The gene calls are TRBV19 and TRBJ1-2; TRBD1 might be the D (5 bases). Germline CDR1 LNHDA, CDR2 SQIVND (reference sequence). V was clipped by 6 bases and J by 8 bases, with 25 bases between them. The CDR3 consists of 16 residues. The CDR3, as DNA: TGTGCCAGTAGGCCTGGGGCACACGGACCTCTGTGGGGCTACACCTTC. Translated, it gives CASRPGAHGPLWGYTF.

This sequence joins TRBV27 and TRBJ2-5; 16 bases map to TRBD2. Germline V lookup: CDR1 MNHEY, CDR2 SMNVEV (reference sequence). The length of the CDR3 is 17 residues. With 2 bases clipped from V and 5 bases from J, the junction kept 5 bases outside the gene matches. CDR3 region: CASSLRGTSGGGETQYF. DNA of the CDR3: TGTGCCAGCAGTTTACGAGGGACTAGCGGGGGGGGTGAGACCCAGTACTTC.

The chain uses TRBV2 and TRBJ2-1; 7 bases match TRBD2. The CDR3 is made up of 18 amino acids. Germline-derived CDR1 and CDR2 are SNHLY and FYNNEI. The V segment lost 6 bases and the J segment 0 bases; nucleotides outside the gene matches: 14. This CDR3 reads CASSKNPTSASSYNEQFF. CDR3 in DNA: TGTGCCAGCAGCAAAAACCCTACTAGCGCCAGCTCCTACAATGAGCAGTTCTTC.

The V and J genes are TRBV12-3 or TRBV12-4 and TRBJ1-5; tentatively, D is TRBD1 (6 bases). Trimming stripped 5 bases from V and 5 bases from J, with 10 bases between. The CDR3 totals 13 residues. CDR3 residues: CASSRQEDQPQHF. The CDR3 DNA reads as TGTGCCAGCAGTAGACAGGAAGATCAGCCCCAGCATTTT.

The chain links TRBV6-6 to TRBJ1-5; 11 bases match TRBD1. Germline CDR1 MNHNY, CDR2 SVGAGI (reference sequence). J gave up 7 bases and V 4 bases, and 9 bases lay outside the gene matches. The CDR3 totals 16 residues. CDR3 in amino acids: CASSFGRGQGGQPQHF. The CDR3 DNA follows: TGTGCCAGCAGTTTCGGCCGGGGACAGGGGGGACAGCCCCAGCATTTT.

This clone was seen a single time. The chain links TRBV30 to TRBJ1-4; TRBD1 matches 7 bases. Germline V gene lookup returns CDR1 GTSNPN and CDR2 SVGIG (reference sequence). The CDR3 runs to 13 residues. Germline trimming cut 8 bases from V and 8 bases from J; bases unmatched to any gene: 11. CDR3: CAGSGGTKEKLFF. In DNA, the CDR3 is TGTGCCGGCTCAGGGGGTACCAAAGAAAAACTGTTTTTT.

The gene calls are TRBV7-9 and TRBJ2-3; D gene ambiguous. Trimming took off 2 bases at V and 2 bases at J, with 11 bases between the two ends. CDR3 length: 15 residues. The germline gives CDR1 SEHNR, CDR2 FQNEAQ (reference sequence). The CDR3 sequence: CASSLSLSNTDTQYF. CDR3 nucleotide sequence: TGTGCCAGCAGCTTAAGCTTGTCAAACACAGATACGCAGTATTTT.

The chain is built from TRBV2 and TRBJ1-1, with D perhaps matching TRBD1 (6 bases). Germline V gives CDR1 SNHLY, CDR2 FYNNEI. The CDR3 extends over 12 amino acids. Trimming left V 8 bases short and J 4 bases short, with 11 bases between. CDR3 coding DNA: TGTGCCAGCGAAACAGGGAGCACTGAAGCTTTCTTT. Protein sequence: CASETGSTEAFF.